This T cell receptor beta chain was recorded in a study of cytotoxic CD8 clonotypes in ibrutinib-treated CLL. On the study more broadly: There were about 11 relapsed/refractory patients and about 14 treatment-naive patients, and under 18 were IGHV unmutated. Sequencing produced an average of about 260,000 productive templates and approximately 100,000 productive rearrangements per sample.

Germline-derived CDR1 and CDR2 are SGHAT and FQNNGV. Trimming cost V 5 bases and J 5 bases; bases outside gene matches: 4. The CDR3 extends over 14 amino acids. Libraries were prepared by immunoSEQ multiplex PCR; TCRdb keeps only in-frame clonotypes and omits some of them. This table holds more than 200,000 clones, roughly 74% found once. The clonotype originates from a human donor with chronic lymphocytic leukemia. The specimen comprised PBMCs, sampled after 24 months of ibrutinib treatment. The chain joins TRBV11-2 to TRBJ1-5, with 9 nucleotides matching TRBD1. The CDR3 spells CASSGQGSDQPQHF. The DNA for the CDR3 is TGTGCCAGCAGCGGACAGGGGTCGGATCAGCCCCAGCATTTT.